This note documents a single T cell receptor beta chain sequence. This receptor's antigen is unknown. The input lacks base qualities; no much larger clone sits a single base away. TCRbeta CDR3 regions were amplified from genomic DNA by means of the immunoSEQ Assay, a bias-controlled multiplex PCR. From the authors' description of their analysis: The number of nucleated cells in each sample was estimated from the amplification of reference gene primers within the assay. To quantify the absolute abundance of each unique TCRbeta CDR3 rearrangement, sequence reads were collapsed and filtered. For each sample, productive Simpson clonality was calculated as the square root of Simpson's diversity index across productive rearrangements. Entries here come from immuneACCESS through TCRdb and include only in-frame sequences with V and J called. Some clones fail to appear in such tables; in the studies checked, an unresolved V gene covers under half of the shortfall, and the cause of the remainder is unknown. D and trimming come from the DNA, and the V and J calls and clone size come from that table. The sample includes around 30,000 clones, with around 90% observed a single time. In total, the top ten clones hold 1.5% to 1.9% of the sample.

This specimen comes from a study of blood T cell repertoires in COVID-19 (dated by TCRdb to about 2020). The study in broad terms: Samples from collaborators originated in the United States, Italy and Spain and spanned both the acute and convalescent phases of COVID-19. The material from the prospective study consisted of cDNA or gDNA derived from T cells, B-cell-depleted T cells, or PBMCs. Deeply sampled blood TCRbeta repertoires from subjects exposed to, actively infected with, or recovered from COVID-19 were included in the dataset. The repertoires were released in a freely available public database intended as a resource for research on the immune response to SARS-CoV-2. The samples were drawn from two sources: the first 160 participants of the ongoing ImmuneRACE study, and approximately 1,300 subjects contributed by 6 global collaborators. The sample metadata nearly always contained a de-identified subject ID, COVID-19 status, age in years and sex. HLA class I and class II types, where available, came from metadata supplied by the sample provider rather than from assay-based typing. Results and caveats for the whole study, not just this receptor: The amount of clinical and demographic metadata varied by source and participant and was provided uncurated.

The collaborating institutions used their own protocols to collect whole blood in K2EDTA tubes. For TCRbeta analysis, collaborator samples were shipped as frozen whole blood, as isolated PBMCs, or as DNA extracted from either sample type. CDR1 and CDR2 (MNHEY, SMNVEV) derive from the germline V gene (reference sequence). The CDR3 goes from the cysteine to the phenylalanine over 14 residues. Only CDR3 DNA remains: 42 bases, in frame from the first base. V lost 3 bases and J lost 9 bases, and the count of bases not matched to a germline gene is 7. The receptor's source is a man between 60 and 75 years old with active COVID-19. The chain joins TRBV27 to TRBJ2-1; 8 central bases correspond to TRBD2. Sequencing was done on a sample of peripheral blood. The CDR3: CASSLSTSGSEQFF. The nucleotide sequence is TGTGCCAGCAGTTTGAGCACTAGCGGCAGTGAGCAGTTCTTC.